Below, one TCR beta chain is given with its context. This clone's antigen is unknown. The sample holds no much larger clone one base away, and base qualities are not on file. Trimming takes 5 bases from V and 1 base from J, and the germline ends sit 12 bases apart. The germline V gene specifies SGHTA as CDR1 and FQGTGA as CDR2. Including cysteine and phenylalanine, the CDR3 has 15 amino acids. Only the CDR3 part of the read is kept: 45 bases, read in frame from the first base. TCR CDR3 regions were amplified from genomic DNA by multiplex PCR using the deep immunoSEQ assay. For each cell subset, the extracted genomic DNA was distributed evenly across all wells of several immunoSEQ 96-well plates, and each plate served as one replicate. Each replicate PCR for unsorted PBMC received about 0.3 ug genomic DNA, equal to 30,000 to 35,000 T cell genomes. Unsorted PBMC genomic DNA was sequenced across ten immunoSEQ deep assay plates. The purified libraries were quantified using a Qubit 3.0 fluorometer, sized with a Bioanalyzer 2100, and then quantified again using the KAPA Library Quantification kit. A separate single-read 150-cycle Illumina NextSeq 550 flow cell was used to sequence each immunoSEQ 96-well plate. The paper's data handling went like this. Because the immunoSEQ output included only junctional sequences and no quality scores, the filtering could not be the same as the filtering used for full-length reads. To assign V/J genes and CDR3, sequences were annotated against IMGT germline references using PyIR, a Python wrapper for IgBLAST v1.9. Reads were removed for weak V/J assignments (E-value above 1e-6), missing CDR3, stop codons, out-of-frame junctions, or ambiguous translated residues. V3J clonotypes were defined as sequences sharing an identical inferred V gene, J gene, and CDR3 amino acid sequence. The percentage overlap between two repertoires was calculated by dividing the number of shared unique clonotypes by the size of the smaller repertoire. Richness of each repertoire was evaluated using RTK rarefaction, the Chao1 estimator, and Recon v2.1 estimates of unobserved clonotypes. TCRdb's version of the immuneACCESS table is confined to in-frame rearrangements and falls short of the full clone set. An unresolved V gene accounts for under half of the shortfall where checked; the remainder is of unknown origin. Clonal size and the V and J genes are those of that table, whereas D and trimming came from the DNA. The sample yields about 460,000 clones; approximately 71% were counted once. The top ten hold about 12% of the sample.

These data are taken from a study of shared clonotypes between healthy human individuals (dated by TCRdb to between 2020 and 2021). For the wider study: The cohort included three men and a couple of women between 18 and 49 years of age. To increase sequencing depth and limit assay-specific biases, TCR repertoire library preparation and sequencing were carried out by different laboratories using diverse techniques. Blood TCR repertoires of about five healthy adults were deeply sequenced to estimate repertoire size and the extent of clonotype sharing between individuals. Between about 0.8 and 9 billion PBMCs per donor were obtained by leukapheresis.

What the authors observed across the whole study: Pairwise subsampling led to the expectation that sequencing depth would affect the degree of clonotype sharing among donors. Sampling was restricted to blood, and TCR repertoires in tissue are likely to differ from TCR repertoires in blood. Because the study included only a small number of donors, the genetic and exposure-history diversity represented was limited.

Donors were healthy HIV-negative adults with no recently reported acute infections or vaccinations. Every donor was a Caucasian adult living in Nashville, Tennessee, USA. In the unsorted samples, 87 million or so PBMCs were counted, and genomic DNA was extracted using the QIAamp DNA Blood Mini kit. After blood collection by leukapheresis, PBMCs were isolated using Ficoll-Histopaque density gradient centrifugation and then cryopreserved in the vapor phase of liquid nitrogen. The chain uses TRBV7-3 and TRBJ2-1, with the D gene not clear enough to name. Material: PBMCs. The sequence came from a woman aged 40-49 years in good health. Some clones in this sample may be carry-over from other donors' samples. The CDR3 has the sequence CASSDPSGSYNEQFF. DNA sequence: TGTGCCAGCAGCGATCCTAGTGGGTCCTACAATGAGCAGTTCTTC.